This T cell receptor (beta chain) came from a study of CD8+CD57+ T cells in acquired aplastic anemia. The template used for profiling TCR beta VDJ and CDR3 was genomic DNA. A single record per CDR3 protein comes from TCRdb applying MiXCR to the reads. The data hold about 180,000 distinct CDR3 sequences, with more than 60% observed a single time. This clonotype has ten or more counts. Whoever was chosen for sequencing had shown CD8+CD57+ cell expansion by flow cytometry. The diagnosis in all patients was severe acquired aplastic anemia. V was pared by 6 bases and J by 1 base, with 7 bases between. The CDR3 contains 12 residues. The germline V gene encodes CDR1 LNHDA and CDR2 SQIVND (reference sequence).

The sequencing sample was made of sorted CD4+, CD8+, or CD8+CD57+ T cells (not recorded which) from PBMCs. The origin of this receptor is a human donor with aplastic anemia. The V and J genes are TRBV19 and TRBJ2-7; D is unclear. The CDR3 DNA sequence: TGTGCCAGTAGGGACGGTTCCTACGAGCAGTACTTC. Encoded protein: CASRDGSYEQYF. Full variable domain (remainder filled in from reference TRBV19 and TRBJ2-7): DGGITQSPKYLFRKEGQNVTLSCEQNLNHDAMYWYRQDPGQGLRLIYYSQIVNDFQKGDIAEGYSVSREKKESFPLTVTSAQKNPTAFYLCASRDGSYEQYFGPGTRLTVT.